Listed here is a single T cell receptor (beta chain). The sample originates from a study of T cell responses to AZD1222 COVID-19 vaccine. CDR3 length equals 15 residues. Germline V gives CDR1 MNHEY, CDR2 SVGAGI. Trimming took 6 bases from V and 3 from J, leaving 16 bases between them. The repertoire was sequenced with immunoSEQ multiplex PCR; TCRdb's copy has only in-frame clones and lacks some. Of fewer than 130,000 clones detected, about 85% appear once; the ten largest clones hold roughly 1.5%. This TCR was recovered from an adult in good health. J is TRBJ2-3 and V is TRBV6-5; possible D gene TRBD1, 6 bases. The source was peripheral blood, collected on day 0 of AZD1222 vaccination. The CDR3 DNA is TGTGCCAGCAGCAAACAGGGACATCCTACAGATACGCAGTATTTT. It is translated as CASSKQGHPTDTQYF.